This T cell receptor (beta chain) emerged from a study of T cells in Graves' hyperthyroidism and ophthalmopathy (dated by TCRdb to between 2017 and 2020). Looking at the study overall: Peripheral blood samples were taken at the time of initial diagnosis, prior to any treatment. TCR V-J signatures able to tell the groups apart were searched for in a discovery cohort of 90 to 100 patients, of whom 43 had Graves' ophthalmopathy and roughly 58 had stable Graves' hyperthyroidism. Prospective prediction of ophthalmopathy was tested in an independent validation cohort consisting of roughly 20 hyperthyroidism patients and around 17 patients who later progressed to ophthalmopathy. The 90 or so discovery patients were randomly split 7:3 into training and test sets. In roughly six Graves' hyperthyroidism patients, the study also compared T-cell repertoires from thyroid tissue with T-cell repertoires from blood. Following sampling, methimazole starting at 30 mg daily was given to hyperthyroidism patients, and high-dose intravenous methylprednisolone was given to ophthalmopathy patients. TCR Vbeta CDR3 sequencing of roughly 140 peripheral blood samples (more than 40 ophthalmopathy, about 75 hyperthyroidism and some 17 progressor patients) is reported in the paper. On the study overall, not on this receptor specifically: Sample size was not statistically predetermined, and blinding of investigators to group allocation was not performed. In validation, progression to ophthalmopathy was predicted by the model with almost 71% sensitivity and 72.22% specificity, a median of around 5.9 months before onset. A model built on a 13 V-J signature distinguished ophthalmopathy from stable hyperthyroidism, reaching roughly 88% sensitivity and under 84% specificity in cross-validation and 80%/75% in testing. Blood samples also contained most of the expanded thyroid clonotypes (frequency above 0.001), which suggests that blood repertoires may reflect thyroid immune responses.

TCR beta CDR3 regions were amplified from RNA transcripts. A first-round RT-PCR of the TCR CDR3 used the HTBI primer set with the Qiagen OneStep RT-PCR kit. Libraries were constructed in a second round of multiplex PCR, after which size selection and purification were carried out. The libraries were sequenced on an Illumina HiSeq2000 using paired-end 100 bp reads. Per the source publication's procedure: SOAPnuke was used to process the raw data, removing reads that contained adapters or uncalled bases, had a mean Phred below 15, or lacked an exact match to the constant primer or identifier. COPE v1.2.5 was used to merge the high-quality paired reads, and each unique nucleotide sequence was defined as a clonotype. MiTCR v1.1 was used to align the clonotypes against IMGT TRBV, TRBD and TRBJ reference segments. Only V-J combinations with frequency above 0.0001, covering about 99% of repertoires, were analysed. A TCS score was defined as the ratio between F50 (clonal expansion) and ExV (chaos), using BLOSUM62-based TCRdist between CDR3 peptides within each V-J. Welch's t-statistics and random forest reduced approximately 520 V-J features to roughly 13, which were used in a naive Bayes classifier (R e1071). TCRdb itself trimmed the public reads at Q25 with fastp, ran MiXCR and retained productive beta chains. Records with the same CDR3 protein are collapsed into one entry carrying the most frequent genes and DNA. Clone size and V and J calls follow TCRdb, not the original study. For this sample the table gives about 250,000 distinct CDR3 sequences, of which 24% were detected only once. The ten most abundant clones make up about a third of the sample.

CDR1 and CDR2 are drawn from the germline V gene (reference sequence): DFQATT, SNEGSKA. The CDR3 runs 11 amino acids, cysteine and phenylalanine included. Only the CDR3 portion is preserved as DNA: 33 bases, with reading frame beginning at the first base. Moderately to severely active disease, a Clinical Activity Score of at least 3, a NOSPECS grade of at least 4, and a duration under 3 months were present in ophthalmopathy patients. Exclusion was applied to patients with uncontrolled infections, other autoimmune diseases, pregnancy or lactation. Diagnoses relied on clinical symptoms, serum thyroxine and TRAb, thyroid ultrasound and orbital computed tomography. PBMCs were isolated from more than 8 ml of fresh peripheral blood by Ficoll-Paque density gradient centrifugation. Trizol reagent was used to extract total RNA, and RNA quality was then checked on an Agilent 2100 Bioanalyzer. This clonotype appeared many times. Its target antigen remains unknown. No per-base quality is available; no much larger clone lies one base away.

The sequence joins TRBV20-1 to TRBJ2-7; 6 matching bases give a weak D call of TRBD2. Material for sequencing was blood. This receptor was identified in a middle-aged woman with Graves' ophthalmopathy. The DNA sequence follows: TGCAGCGCGGGACCCTCCTACGAGCAGTACTTC. This encodes CSAGPSYEQYF.